A selection of T cell receptor beta chains follows, all from one sample in a study of blood T cell repertoires in COVID-19. Measured with immunoSEQ multiplex PCR; TCRdb has only the in-frame clones, and not every one. The sample records about 280,000 clones, roughly 86% being singletons. Sequencing was carried out using PBMCs or T cells enriched from blood (not recorded which). Every receptor here comes from a woman aged 60 to 75 who had recovered from COVID-19. The CDR3 runs from the conserved cysteine through the conserved F or W. D genes are given only for firm matches. Clone size, where shown, is once, few, many, or a class for clones that have expanded.

j_gene,abundance,d_gene,v_gene,CDR3nt,CDR3aa
TRBJ2-2,NA,NA,TRBV5-1,TGCGCCAGCAGGAGTGCGAACACCGGGGAGCTGTTTTTT,CASRSANTGELFF
TRBJ2-6,NA,NA,TRBV5-1,TGCGCCAGCAGCTTGGACAGGCCTTCTGGGGCCAACGTCCTGACTTTC,CASSLDRPSGANVLTF
TRBJ1-4,NA,NA,TRBV7-9,TGTGCCAGCAGCTTAGGAGTAGCTAATGAAAAACTGTTTTTT,CASSLGVANEKLFF
TRBJ1-3,NA,NA,TRBV5-1,TGCGCCAGCAGCCTACAGGGATCTGGAAACACCATATATTTT,CASSLQGSGNTIYF
TRBJ2-7,once,NA,TRBV27,TGTGCCAGCCGACCGGGACTTAAACACCACGAGCAGTACTTC,CASRPGLKHHEQYF
TRBJ1-2,NA,TRBD1,TRBV14,TGTGCCAGCAGCCCCCGACAGGGGGCTTACTATGGCTACACCTTC,CASSPRQGAYYGYTF
TRBJ2-3,once,TRBD1,TRBV5-1,TGCGCCAGCGGTACACAGGGGGCGCCAGATACGCAGTATTTT,CASGTQGAPDTQYF
TRBJ1-2,NA,TRBD1,TRBV7-2,TGTGCCAGCAGCGGAGGGACAGGGGGGTTGAACTATGGCTACACCTTC,CASSGGTGGLNYGYTF
TRBJ1-1,NA,NA,TRBV29-1,TGCAGCGTTGGGGGGGGTGGCACTGAAGCTTTCTTT,CSVGGGGTEAFF
TRBJ1-5,NA,TRBD1,TRBV7-2,TGTGCCAGCAGCCCTCGGACAGGGGGCAGTCAGCCCCAGCATTTT,CASSPRTGGSQPQHF
TRBJ2-1,NA,NA,TRBV7-2,TGTGCCAGCAGCCCACGACAGAGCTCCTACAATGAGCAGTTCTTC,CASSPRQSSYNEQFF
TRBJ1-2,NA,NA,TRBV28,TGTGCCAGCACGCTTTCAGGGCCCCCCTACGGCTACACCTTC,CASTLSGPPYGYTF
TRBJ2-7,NA,NA,TRBV5-4,TGTGCCAGCAGCAGTCAGGGCACCTCCTACGAGCAGTACTTC,CASSSQGTSYEQYF
TRBJ2-5,NA,TRBD2,TRBV5-1,TGCGCCAGCAGCAAGGGGGGACTAGAACAAGAGACCCAGTACTTC,CASSKGGLEQETQYF
TRBJ2-3,NA,NA,TRBV9,TGTGCCAGCAGCGTAGGTCATCCCAATACGCAGTATTTT,CASSVGHPNTQYF
TRBJ2-5,once,NA,TRBV5-1,TGCGCCAGCAGCTTAGAGTACCAAGAGACCCAGTACTTC,CASSLEYQETQYF
TRBJ2-5,NA,TRBD1,TRBV20-1,TGCAGTGCTAGTGAGGGGGCGGAGACCCAGTACTTC,CSASEGAETQYF
TRBJ1-6,NA,NA,TRBV10-3,TGTGCCATCAGTAAGGCTCTCGGGAATTCACCCCTCCACTTT,CAISKALGNSPLHF
TRBJ1-5,NA,NA,TRBV27,TGTGCCAGCAGTTTTAGACAGGACGGCAATCAGCCCCAGCATTTT,CASSFRQDGNQPQHF
TRBJ1-1,NA,NA,TRBV5-1,TGCGCCAGCAGCTCCACGCCTTCCAGGGGAGCTTTCTTT,CASSSTPSRGAFF
TRBJ1-5,NA,NA,TRBV2,TGTGCCAGCAGTGCCGGTTGGAGTCAGCCCCAGCATTTT,CASSAGWSQPQHF
TRBJ2-7,NA,TRBD1,TRBV5-5,TGTGCCAGCGGGCGACAGGGAAGCTCCTACGAGCAGTACTTC,CASGRQGSSYEQYF
TRBJ1-3,NA,TRBD1,TRBV5-1,TGCGCCAGCAGCCCGGACAGGGGAGGAAACACCATATATTTT,CASSPDRGGNTIYF
TRBJ2-7,NA,NA,TRBV4-1,TGCGCCAGCAGCCATGGGAGATTACTTTACGAGCAGTACTTC,CASSHGRLLYEQYF
TRBJ1-3,NA,TRBD1,TRBV3-1/TRBV3-2,TGTGCCAGCAGCTTGACAGGGACTGGAAACACCATATATTTT,CASSLTGTGNTIYF
TRBJ1-5,NA,TRBD1,TRBV10-3,TGTGCCATCAGTCTGACAGGGGCCGCAAATCAGCCCCAGCATTTT,CAISLTGAANQPQHF
TRBJ1-1,NA,NA,TRBV3-1/TRBV3-2,TGTGCCAGCAGCCAAAGGCACAGGGAAGTTGCGGCTTTCTTT,CASSQRHREVAAFF
TRBJ1-1,NA,TRBD1,TRBV4-1,TGCGCCAGCAGCCCACGACCCTTGGACAGGATGGGATGGGCTGAAGCTTTCTTT,CASSPRPLDRMGWAEAFF
TRBJ2-5,NA,NA,TRBV30,TGTGCCTGGAAACGGGATGGTGAGACCCAGTACTTC,CAWKRDGETQYF
TRBJ2-7,once,TRBD1,TRBV19,TGTGCCAGTAGTATAGGGACAGGAGCCTACGAGCAGTACTTC,CASSIGTGAYEQYF
TRBJ2-1,NA,TRBD2,TRBV27,TGTGCCAGCAGTTTTACACTAGCGGGGTACAATGAGCAGTTCTTC,CASSFTLAGYNEQFF
TRBJ1-6,NA,TRBD1,TRBV7-9,TGTGCCAGCAGCCGGGACAGAAATAATTCACCCCTCCACTTT,CASSRDRNNSPLHF
TRBJ2-7,NA,TRBD2,TRBV4-1,TGCGCCAGCAACCAGGGTAGCGGGCGCTCCTACGAGCAGTACTTC,CASNQGSGRSYEQYF
TRBJ1-1,few,NA,TRBV30,TGTGCCTGGAGGGGGGGGGACCGTGAAGCTTTCTTT,CAWRGGDREAFF
TRBJ2-7,NA,TRBD1,TRBV7-6,TGTGCCAGCAGCTTAGAGGCCGGGACAGGGGATGGCGAGCAGTACTTC,CASSLEAGTGDGEQYF
TRBJ1-1,NA,NA,TRBV14,TGTGCCAGCAGCCGACAGGTCAACACTGAAGCTTTCTTT,CASSRQVNTEAFF
TRBJ1-3,NA,NA,TRBV6-5,TGTGCCAGCGGCGGCGGAAACTCTGGAAACACCATATATTTT,CASGGGNSGNTIYF
TRBJ1-3,NA,TRBD1,TRBV4-1,TGCGCCAGCGGAGGGACAGGGTCTGGAAACACCATATATTTT,CASGGTGSGNTIYF
TRBJ1-3,NA,NA,TRBV11-3,TGTGCCAGCAGCGCCGGGACAAACTCTGGAAACACCATATATTTT,CASSAGTNSGNTIYF
TRBJ1-3,NA,NA,TRBV21-1,TGTGCCAGCAGCGCCTTAGTAAGGGACAGGAGGAAGGGAAACACCATATATTTT,CASSALVRDRRKGNTIYF
TRBJ2-7,NA,TRBD2,TRBV6-1,TGTGCCAGCAGTGAAGATCGGGGGGGCGAGCAGTACTTC,CASSEDRGGEQYF
TRBJ1-2,once,NA,TRBV6-1,TGTGCCAGCAGTGAATTCGGAAGAACAGGGCTCGGCTACACCTTC,CASSEFGRTGLGYTF
TRBJ1-5,NA,TRBD1,TRBV18,TGTGCCAGCTCACCACGGGTGGCAGGGGGCCCCAATCAGCCCCAGCATTTT,CASSPRVAGGPNQPQHF
TRBJ1-4,NA,NA,TRBV19,TGTGCCAGTAGTAAGGCAAGTTCAGGGGAGAGAGAAAAACTGTTTTTT,CASSKASSGEREKLFF
TRBJ2-7,few,TRBD2,TRBV27,TGTGCCAGCAGTTTACTGGGACTAGCCTACGAGCAGTACTTC,CASSLLGLAYEQYF
TRBJ2-1,NA,TRBD2,TRBV5-1,TGCGCCAGCAGCCTGCTCGGACTAGCGGGAGGGCCTGGTGAGCAGTTCTTC,CASSLLGLAGGPGEQFF
TRBJ1-3,NA,TRBD1,TRBV9,TGTGCCAGCAGCGCGTGGACAGGTGGCATGGACACCATATATTTT,CASSAWTGGMDTIYF
TRBJ1-5,NA,NA,TRBV15,TGTGCCACCAGCATTCAGGGAACCAATCAGCCCCAGCATTTT,CATSIQGTNQPQHF
TRBJ2-1,NA,NA,TRBV5-6,TGTGCCAGCAGCTTGGATACGGGAGTCTACAATGAGCAGTTCTTC,CASSLDTGVYNEQFF
TRBJ2-7,NA,TRBD2,TRBV5-1,TGCGCCAGCGGACTAGCGGGAGGGCCCTACGAGCAGTACTTC,CASGLAGGPYEQYF
TRBJ1-5,NA,NA,TRBV5-5,TGTGCCAGCAGCCGAGAAGCTACAGAGCATCAGCCCCAGCATTTT,CASSREATEHQPQHF
TRBJ2-1,NA,TRBD2,TRBV24-1,TGTGCCACCAGTGATTTTACTAGCGGGACGTATGAGCAGTTCTTC,CATSDFTSGTYEQFF
TRBJ2-1,NA,NA,TRBV29-1,TGCGGCTGCTTGCCTTACAATGAGCAGTTCTTC,CGCLPYNEQFF
TRBJ1-5,once,NA,TRBV28,TGTGCCAGCAGTCTACTCTCGAATCAGCCCCAGCATTTT,CASSLLSNQPQHF
TRBJ1-5,NA,NA,TRBV5-1,TGCGCCAGCAGCTTGGACAGGGCCCAGCCCCAGCATTTT,CASSLDRAQPQHF
TRBJ2-3,NA,NA,TRBV27,TGTGCCAGCAGTTTTAGCGGCATCGATACGCAGTATTTT,CASSFSGIDTQYF
TRBJ2-6,NA,TRBD1,TRBV6-4,TGTGCCAGCAGTGACTCCAGGGGGTTTGGGGCCAACGTCCTGACTTTC,CASSDSRGFGANVLTF
TRBJ1-2,NA,TRBD1,TRBV28,TGTGCCAGCAGTTTCAGGGGGTTGAGAGGCTACACCTTC,CASSFRGLRGYTF
TRBJ1-6,NA,NA,TRBV27,TGTGCCAGCAGTTTATCAGGGGTCGGTTATTCACCCCTCCACTTT,CASSLSGVGYSPLHF
TRBJ1-5,NA,TRBD1,TRBV5-1,TGCGCCAGCAGCTTCAGTCCGGGACAGGAGAATCAGCCCCAGCATTTT,CASSFSPGQENQPQHF